One and the same sample provided the 10 T cell receptor beta chains below, sequenced in a study of PD-L1 blockade in urothelial cancer. Assay: immunoSEQ multiplex PCR; the TCRdb copy retains only in-frame clones and omits some. There are 45,000 to 50,000 clones in the sample; approximately 88% occur only once, and 3.9% lies in the top ten. The sample in question was PBMCs, obtained around atezolizumab (anti-PD-L1) treatment. Source of these receptors: a man older than 75 with urothelial cancer.

The chain uses TRBV4-1 and TRBJ1-2; 7 nucleotides line up with TRBD1. The CDR3 has 17 residues. CDR1 is MGHRA, CDR2 YSYEKL, per germline. J was trimmed by 7 bases and V by 0 bases; bases with no gene match: 14. The CDR3 is CASSQEQGNRVGSGYTF. CDR3 bases: TGCGCCAGCAGCCAAGAACAGGGGAATAGGGTGGGATCTGGCTACACCTTC.

V is TRBV11-2 and J is TRBJ2-5; D not resolved. The CDR3 extends over 14 amino acids. Trimming left V 2 bases short and J 5 bases short, with 12 bases between. Germline values: CDR1 SGHAT, CDR2 FQNNGV. CDR3 amino acids: CASSLMRSGETQYF. CDR3 DNA: TGTGCCAGCAGCTTAATGAGGTCCGGGGAGACCCAGTACTTC.

The chain uses TRBV5-1 and TRBJ2-2; D not certain. CDR1 and CDR2 from the germline V gene are SGHRS and YFSETQ. This CDR3 region has 13 residues. V was pared by 5 bases and J by 4 bases, with 9 bases between. As DNA, the CDR3 is TGCGCCAGCAGTTACTACTCCACCGGGGAGCTGTTTTTT. Translating it yields CASSYYSTGELFF.

This clone has more than one count but fewer than ten. CDR3 DNA: TGTGCCAGCAGCAAGAAACTGGGACAGGGAGTACGGGAGCAGTACTTC. Protein sequence: CASSKKLGQGVREQYF. The chain combines TRBV7-9 with TRBJ2-7, with 9 bases lining up with TRBD1. The CDR3 length is 16 residues. V was pared by 5 bases and J by 7 bases, with 15 bases of the junction left unmatched. From germline, CDR1 is SEHNR and CDR2 FQNEAQ (reference sequence). The full variable domain, in which reference TRBV7-9 and TRBJ2-7 provide the parts outside the CDR3, is DTGVSQNPRHKITKRGQNVTFRCDPISEHNRLYWYRQTLGQGPEFLTYFQNEAQLEKSRLLSDRFSAERPKGSFSTLEIQRTEQGDSAMYLCASSKKLGQGVREQYFGPGTRLTVT.

This CDR3 reads CASSPSRTRTSYEQYF. The CDR3, as DNA: TGCGCCAGCAGCCCCTCCCGCACTCGGACTAGCTACGAGCAGTACTTC. V and J are TRBV5-1 and TRBJ2-7, with 7 bases matching TRBD2. Trimming took 4 bases from V and 3 from J; bases not matched to a gene: 13. Per the germline V gene, CDR1 is SGHRS and CDR2 is YFSETQ. The CDR3 totals 16 residues. Full variable domain (outside the CDR3, taken from reference TRBV5-1 and TRBJ2-7): KAGVTQTPRYLIKTRGQQVTLSCSPISGHRSVSWYQQTPGQGLQFLFEYFSETQRNKGNFPGRFSGRQFSNSRSEMNVSTLELGDSALYLCASSPSRTRTSYEQYFGPGTRLTVT.

J is TRBJ1-3 and V is TRBV5-1; D is perhaps TRBD1 (6 bases). CDR3 length equals 16 residues. V shed 2 bases and J shed 0 bases, with 12 bases lying between them. Germline V gene lookup returns CDR1 SGHRS and CDR2 YFSETQ. CDR3 in amino acids: CASSLTGSISGNTIYF. DNA of the CDR3: TGCGCCAGCAGCTTAACAGGGTCAATCTCTGGAAACACCATATATTTT.

The gene calls are TRBV7-2 and TRBJ2-5; 8 bases fit TRBD1. Germline V gene lookup returns CDR1 SGHTA and CDR2 FQGNSA. There are 14 residues in the CDR3. V trimming: 5 bases; J trimming: 5 bases; junction bases outside the gene matches: 7. CDR3 loop: CASSDDRGAETQYF. The CDR3 DNA reads TGTGCCAGCAGCGACGACAGGGGAGCCGAGACCCAGTACTTC.

V usage is TRBV30 and J usage is TRBJ2-3; a possible D gene is TRBD1 (5 bases). This CDR3 is 16 amino acids long. V was pared by 5 bases and J by 0 bases, with 18 bases between. Germline lookup yields CDR1 GTSNPN and CDR2 SVGIG (reference sequence). In DNA, the CDR3 is TGTGCCTGGCAGAATCCTACAGGTTTTAGCACAGATACGCAGTATTTT. Translation: CAWQNPTGFSTDTQYF.

This chain connects TRBV27 to TRBJ1-2, with D tentatively TRBD1 (5 bases). The CDR3 contains 15 residues. The V end was cut by 1 base, the J end by 4 bases, with 13 bases between. The germline CDR1 and CDR2 sequences are MNHEY and SMNVEV (reference sequence). CDR3 amino acids: CASSLYPTDIYGYTF. CDR3 bases: TGTGCCAGCAGTTTATATCCGACAGATATCTATGGCTACACCTTC.

The chain carries TRBV7-9 and TRBJ2-2, with D maybe TRBD1 (5 bases). V lost 5 bases and J 2 bases, leaving 15 bases between the germline ends. The germline gives CDR1 SEHNR, CDR2 FQNEAQ (reference sequence). This CDR3 contains 16 residues. CDR3 nucleotides: TGTGCCAGCAGCCTAGACGCAGGGTCCAACACCGGGGAGCTGTTTTTT. Protein sequence: CASSLDAGSNTGELFF.